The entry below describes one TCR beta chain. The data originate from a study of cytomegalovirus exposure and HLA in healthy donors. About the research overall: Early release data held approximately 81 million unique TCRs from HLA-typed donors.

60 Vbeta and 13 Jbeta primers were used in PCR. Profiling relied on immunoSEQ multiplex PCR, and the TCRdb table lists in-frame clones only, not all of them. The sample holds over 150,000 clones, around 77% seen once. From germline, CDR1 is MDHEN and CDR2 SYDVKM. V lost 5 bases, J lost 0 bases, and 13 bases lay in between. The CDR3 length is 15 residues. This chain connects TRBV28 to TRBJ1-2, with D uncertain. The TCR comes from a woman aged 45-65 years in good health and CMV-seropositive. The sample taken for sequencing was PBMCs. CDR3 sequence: CASSEFPGANYGYTF. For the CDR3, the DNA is TGTGCCAGCAGTGAGTTCCCCGGGGCTAACTATGGCTACACCTTC.